This passage covers 29 T cell receptor beta chains from one sample sequenced in a study of blood T cells in healthy people across ages. A sample-barcoded 5' primer and a J-beta primer mix were used in a second PCR of about 7 to 12 cycles. In TCRdb, the 5' RACE reads were re-called with MiXCR into one record per CDR3 protein. The sample includes some 900,000 distinct CDR3 sequences, 25% to 35% seen only once; the top ten take approximately 15%. Sequences were obtained from blood. These receptors were obtained from a woman older than 75 in good health.

The chain recombines TRBV3-1 with TRBJ1-2, with 9 bases aligning to TRBD1. Germline CDR1 LGHDT, CDR2 YNNKEL (reference sequence). CDR3 length equals 13 residues. J gave up 7 bases and V 8 bases, and 8 bases lay outside the gene matches. DNA of the CDR3: TGTGCCAGCCGGGACAGGGTTCAGGGTGGCTACACCTTC. Encoded protein: CASRDRVQGGYTF.

The rearrangement uses TRBV20-1 and TRBJ2-5; possibly TRBD2 for D (6 bases). The J call could be wrong; TRBJ2-7 is a better fit for the DNA end. Germline V gene data show CDR1 as DFQATT and CDR2 as SNEGSKA (reference sequence). The CDR3 runs to 14 residues. CDR3 sequence: CSVGGDSLTYEQYF. Written as DNA, the CDR3 is TGCAGTGTCGGTGGGGACTCATTAACCTACGAGCAGTACTTC.

The chain employs TRBV5-5 and TRBJ2-2, with 8 bases that match TRBD1. Germline trimming cut 0 bases from V and 2 bases from J; bases unmatched to any gene: 3. Germline CDR1 reads SGHKS; CDR2 reads YYEKEE (reference sequence). The CDR3 is 16 residues long. CDR3 residues: CASSLVGTGNTGELFF. The CDR3 DNA is TGTGCCAGCAGCTTGGTGGGGACAGGTAACACCGGGGAGCTGTTTTTT.

There are many counts of this clonotype. The V and J genes are TRBV24-1 and TRBJ2-3, with a weak D call TRBD1 (6 bases). V was shortened by 1 base and J by 6 bases, with 7 bases between the two germline ends. This CDR3 comprises 13 residues. CDR1 KGHDR and CDR2 SFDVKD come from the germline V gene. The CDR3, as DNA: TGTGCCACCAGTGATTTCCAGGGGGATACGCAGTATTTT. Translation: CATSDFQGDTQYF.

Concerning this clonotype: A much larger clone sits a single nucleotide away, making a read error possible. This chain joins TRBV27 and TRBJ2-5, with D possibly matching TRBD1 (6 bases). The CDR3 has 16 residues. Germline CDR1 is MNHEY and CDR2 is SMNVEV (reference sequence). The CDR3 DNA is TGTACCAGCAGTTCAAAGACAGGACGAAGGGGAGAGACCCAGTACTTC. Its translation: CTSSSKTGRRGETQYF.

This clonotype has a count of ten or more. V and J are TRBV7-2 and TRBJ2-1; D is unresolved. The length of the CDR3 is 14 residues. Germline-derived CDR1 and CDR2 are SGHTA and FQGNSA. The ends were cut back, 0 bases at V and 6 bases at J, with 9 bases in the middle. The CDR3 bases are TGTGCCAGCAGCTTAGCGATGGCAGGCAATGAGCAGTTCTTC. As protein: CASSLAMAGNEQFF.

V usage is TRBV4-3 and J usage is TRBJ2-4; 7 nucleotides match TRBD1. Germline values: CDR1 LGHNA, CDR2 YSLEER. This CDR3 region has 18 residues. The V gene end was trimmed by 1 base and the J gene end by 1 base; junction bases not matched to a gene: 10. The CDR3 nucleotides read TGCGCCAGCAGCCAAGTAGCCGACAGGGTTTGGGCCAAAAACATTCAGTACTTC. Its translation: CASSQVADRVWAKNIQYF.

The chain links TRBV24-1 to TRBJ2-5; D possibly uses TRBD1 or TRBD2 (5 bases each). CDR3 length: 18 amino acids. V was shortened by 1 base and J by 5 bases, with 22 bases between the two germline ends. The germline gives CDR1 KGHDR, CDR2 SFDVKD. The DNA for the CDR3 is TGTGCCACCAGTGATTTTTCCCCCGGGGCTTTATTAAGGGAGACCCAGTACTTC. Its translation is CATSDFSPGALLRETQYF.

This clonotype was counted only a few times. This chain uses TRBV4-2 with TRBJ2-3; TRBD2 aligns across 9 bases. There are 16 residues in the CDR3. V dropped 0 bases and J dropped 0; count of bases not matched to a gene: 1. The germline gives CDR1 LGHNA, CDR2 YNFKEQ. CDR3 nucleotides: TGTGCCAGCAGCCAAGAGACTAGCGGAAGCACAGATACGCAGTATTTT. Residues: CASSQETSGSTDTQYF.

The chain links TRBV7-6 to TRBJ1-1; D is ambiguous. V was pared by 5 bases and J by 4 bases, with 11 bases between. The length of the CDR3 is 13 residues. Germline CDR1 reads SGHVS; CDR2 reads FNYEAQ. The CDR3 spells CASSPLISTEAFF. The CDR3 bases are TGTGCCAGCAGCCCCCTAATATCCACTGAAGCTTTCTTT.

This chain connects TRBV6-5 to TRBJ2-2, with D possibly TRBD1 on 5 matching bases. This CDR3 contains 15 residues. Germline lookup yields CDR1 MNHEY and CDR2 SVGAGI. The ends were cut back, 0 bases at V and 5 bases at J, with 10 bases in the middle. The chain's CDR3 is CASSYSQGRTGELFF. CDR3 DNA sequence: TGTGCCAGCAGTTACTCTCAGGGTCGGACCGGGGAGCTGTTTTTT.

This clonotype turned up a few times. The rearrangement uses TRBV20-1 and TRBJ2-3, with 8 bases aligning to TRBD2. The J segment lost 2 bases and the V segment lost 0 bases, leaving 13 bases of the junction unmatched. The CDR3 runs to 18 residues. CDR1 and CDR2 from the germline V gene are DFQATT and SNEGSKA (reference sequence). CDR3 loop: CSARDLGLAGGPTDTQYF. Here the CDR3 DNA reads TGCAGTGCTAGAGATCTAGGTTTGGCGGGGGGCCCCACAGATACGCAGTATTTT.

This clonotype appeared once. CDR3 bases: TGCAGCGCCAGAAGACGGGGGGAACCCTACGAGCAGTACTTC. Protein: CSARRRGEPYEQYF. The chain is built from TRBV20-1 and TRBJ2-4, with 7 bases that match TRBD2. The J call may be faulty, since TRBJ2-7 better matches the DNA end. The CDR3 has 14 amino acids. Germline CDR1 and CDR2: DFQATT and SNEGSKA (reference sequence).

V gene TRBV7-2 combines with J gene TRBJ1-3; 7 nucleotides line up with TRBD1. Looked up from germline, CDR1 is SGHTA and CDR2 is FQGNSA. After removal of 5 bases from V and 3 bases from J, the junction contained 4 bases not matched to a gene. The CDR3 is 14 residues long. For the CDR3, the DNA is TGTGCCAGCAGCCTCGGACAGGTTGGAAACACCATATATTTT. It specifies CASSLGQVGNTIYF.

In this sample, this clonotype turned up many times. The V call is TRBV28, the J call TRBJ2-7; D is unclear. Germline V CDR1 and CDR2: MDHEN, SYDVKM. Trimming cost V 3 bases and J 4 bases, with 13 bases left between them. There are 14 residues in the CDR3. The CDR3 region is CASSFGRRPYEQYF. The CDR3 coding sequence is TGTGCCAGCAGTTTTGGCCGGCGGCCGTACGAGCAGTACTTC. Variable domain in full (rest from reference TRBV28 and TRBJ2-7): DVKVTQSSRYLVKRTGEKVFLECVQDMDHENMFWYRQDPGLGLRLIYFSYDVKMKEKGDIPEGYSVSREKKERFSLILESASTNQTSMYLCASSFGRRPYEQYFGPGTRLTVT.

This clonotype was recorded at least ten times. This sequence joins TRBV7-2 and TRBJ2-3; 12 positions agree with TRBD2. With 2 bases clipped from V and 2 bases from J, the junction kept 8 bases outside the gene matches. CDR3 length: 18 residues. CDR1 is SGHTA and CDR2 is FQGNSA in the germline V gene. The CDR3 protein is CASSLTKLAGGVTDTQYF. The CDR3 nucleotides are TGTGCCAGCAGCTTAACCAAACTAGCGGGGGGAGTCACAGATACGCAGTATTTT.

This clonotype was seen ten or more times. This rearrangement joins TRBV27 to TRBJ2-7; D not resolved. This CDR3 comprises 14 residues. The V and J ends lost 2 bases and 3 bases respectively, with 11 bases between them. Germline loops: CDR1 MNHEY, CDR2 SMNVEV (reference sequence). DNA for the CDR3: TGTGCCAGCAGTTTAAAACATCCGATCTACGAGCAGTACTTC. Amino acid sequence: CASSLKHPIYEQYF.

This clonotype occurred many times. The CDR3 DNA reads TGCAGTGCCCACGGGACTAGCGGGGATAGTGCCTACGAGCAGTACTTC. Amino acids: CSAHGTSGDSAYEQYF. This chain links TRBV20-1 with TRBJ2-7, with TRBD2 identical over 13 bases. Germline CDR1 and CDR2: DFQATT and SNEGSKA (reference sequence). V lost 6 bases, J lost 2 bases, and 10 bases stayed unmatched. The CDR3 consists of 16 residues.

This clonotype was detected a few times. Given a much more abundant clone one base away, this may be a read error. The genes are TRBV3-1 and TRBJ2-7, with D perhaps matching TRBD2 (5 bases). Trimming cost V 0 bases and J 10 bases, with 19 bases left between them. The germline V gene has CDR1 LGHDT and CDR2 YNNKEL (reference sequence). The CDR3 spans 15 residues. The CDR3 bases are TGTGCCAGCAGCCAAGATTGGGGAGCGGTCGAGATCCAGTACTTC. Protein: CASSQDWGAVEIQYF.

The sample holds many counts of this clonotype. The J gene is TRBJ2-7, the V gene TRBV27; TRBD1 agrees at 10 bases. CDR3 length: 14 amino acids. In germline, CDR1 is MNHEY, CDR2 SMNVEV (reference sequence). Trimming removed 6 bases from V and 5 bases from J; junction bases left unmatched: 7. Written as DNA, the CDR3 is TGTGCCAGCAGGCTGGGACAGGGGAATGACGAGCAGTACTTC. This encodes CASRLGQGNDEQYF.

This sequence joins TRBV12-3 or TRBV12-4 and TRBJ1-1; 7 bases match TRBD1. The length of the CDR3 is 15 residues. The J segment lost 1 base and the V segment lost 8 bases, leaving 10 bases of the junction unmatched. CDR3 loop: CASESLQGKNTEAFF. Written as DNA, the CDR3 is TGTGCCAGCGAGAGCCTACAGGGGAAGAACACTGAAGCTTTCTTT.

The J gene is TRBJ1-2, the V gene TRBV28, with TRBD1 as a possible D gene (5 bases). The CDR3 spans 16 residues. Germline V gives CDR1 MDHEN, CDR2 SYDVKM. V was shortened by 5 bases and J by 9 bases, with 25 bases between the two germline ends. CDR3 in DNA: TGTGCCAGCAGTCCCGCAGAGGAGGGGAGTAAGAACAGCTACACCTTC. Translation gives CASSPAEEGSKNSYTF.

V usage is TRBV2 and J usage is TRBJ1-2; 7 bases match TRBD1. This CDR3 has 12 amino acids. V shed 3 bases and J 6 bases; nucleotides not matched to a gene: 1. Germline CDR1 is SNHLY and CDR2 is FYNNEI. The CDR3 loop reads CASSEDRNGYTF. The CDR3 nucleotides read TGTGCCAGCAGTGAGGACAGGAATGGCTACACCTTC.

Turning to this clonotype: At one end the junction does not follow the germline gene, possibly because of a read error. The rearrangement joins TRBV7-2 to TRBJ2-2, with D possibly being TRBD1 (6 bases). Germline CDR1 is SGHTA and CDR2 is FQGNSA. CDR3 length: 14 residues. CDR3 nucleotide sequence: TGTGCCAGCAGCTTACAGGGGAACACCGGGGAGCGGTTTTTT. As protein: CASSLQGNTGERFF.

This clonotype was detected only a few times. The V and J genes are TRBV24-1 and TRBJ2-3, with 8 positions matching TRBD2. Germline V gene lookup returns CDR1 KGHDR and CDR2 SFDVKD. After removal of 0 bases from V and 2 bases from J, the junction contained 3 bases not matched to a gene. CDR3 length: 16 residues. CDR3 loop: CATSDLERGITDTQYF. In nucleotides, the CDR3 is TGTGCCACCAGTGATTTGGAGCGGGGGATCACAGATACGCAGTATTTT.

The chain couples TRBV5-1 to TRBJ2-2; D perhaps matches TRBD2 (5 bases). V was clipped by 4 bases and J by 6 bases, with 13 bases between them. The V gene's germline CDR1 is SGHRS and CDR2 YFSETQ. The CDR3 is made up of 14 amino acids. The CDR3, as DNA: TGCGCCAGCAGCCCGGGATTAGGCGCCGGGGAGCTGTTTTTT. Translated: CASSPGLGAGELFF.

V usage is TRBV5-1 and J usage is TRBJ2-7; tentative D call: TRBD2 (5 bases). The CDR3 covers 16 residues. V shed 0 bases and J shed 0 bases, with 13 bases lying between them. Germline V gene data show CDR1 as SGHRS and CDR2 as YFSETQ. This chain's CDR3 is CASSLGPDSSSYEQYF. The DNA for the CDR3 is TGCGCCAGCAGCTTGGGACCGGACTCGAGCTCCTACGAGCAGTACTTC.

This clonotype was counted many times. V gene TRBV5-1 combines with J gene TRBJ2-1; tentatively, D is TRBD1 (6 bases). The germline gives CDR1 SGHRS, CDR2 YFSETQ. Trimming removed 4 bases at V and 4 bases at J, with 12 bases between. The CDR3 extends over 14 amino acids. The CDR3 coding sequence is TGCGCCAGCAGCAGGACAGACACTTACAATGAGCAGTTCTTC. This translates into CASSRTDTYNEQFF. Full variable domain (remainder filled in from reference TRBV5-1 and TRBJ2-1): KAGVTQTPRYLIKTRGQQVTLSCSPISGHRSVSWYQQTPGQGLQFLFEYFSETQRNKGNFPGRFSGRQFSNSRSEMNVSTLELGDSALYLCASSRTDTYNEQFFGPGTRLTVL.

A few counts support this clonotype. The chain carries TRBV6-6 and TRBJ1-6; D may be TRBD1 (6 bases). Trimming shortened V by 8 bases and J by 8 bases, and 19 bases separated the two germline ends. The length of the CDR3 is 15 residues. CDR1 is MNHNY and CDR2 is SVGAGI in the germline V gene (reference sequence). The CDR3 sequence is CASVGAAGKYSPLHF. CDR3 nucleotides: TGTGCCAGCGTGGGGGCCGCGGGGAAATATTCACCCCTCCACTTT.